Listed here are 2 T cell receptor beta chains from one sample, sequenced in a study of blood T cell repertoires in COVID-19. The repertoire was sequenced with immunoSEQ multiplex PCR; TCRdb's copy has only in-frame clones and lacks some. The sample yields roughly 200,000 clones, around 80% seen once. The sequencing input was peripheral blood. The receptors were sampled from a man between 70 and 80 years old with active or convalescent COVID-19.

The gene calls are TRBV2 and TRBJ2-5; D gene unclear. In germline, CDR1 is SNHLY, CDR2 FYNNEI. Trimming removed 5 bases from V and 2 bases from J, with 12 bases in between. The CDR3 has 14 amino acids. CDR3 residues: CASSPTTTQETQYF. The CDR3 nucleotides read TGTGCCAGCAGTCCGACCACTACGCAAGAGACCCAGTACTTC.

This sequence joins TRBV10-3 and TRBJ2-2; D gene unclear. The CDR3 loop spans 13 amino acids. Trimming pared 11 bases from V and 2 bases from J, leaving 12 bases between. CDR1 and CDR2 (germline): ENHRY, SYGVKD. CDR3 residues: CASWAVNTGELFF. For the CDR3, the DNA is TGTGCCTCTTGGGCTGTAAACACCGGGGAGCTGTTTTTT.